The 25 T cell receptor beta chains in this list originate from one sample, sequenced in a study of tumor-infiltrating lymphocytes in primary liver carcinoma. Each 20-30 mg portion of unsorted bulk tissue served as the source for co-extraction of RNA and DNA. Priming with a constant-region primer yielded TCR beta cDNA from roughly 500 ng total RNA. Investigators got TCR beta libraries out of three nested multiplex PCR rounds, done with slightly modified ARM-PCR. A C-beta reverse primer and TRBV1-TRBV30 forward primers served in each of the first two PCR rounds, at about 9 cycles apiece. TCRdb reanalysed the multiplex PCR reads using MiXCR and keeps one entry per CDR3 protein. The table shows approximately 110,000 distinct CDR3 sequences, with about 59% occurring only once. Sequenced: liver tumor tissue from sampling region 1. Subset denoted: tumor region T1, superior pole. The receptors here all came from a woman aged 55-69 years with primary liver carcinoma and hepatitis B virus infection.

Note on this clonotype: Given the absence of the conserved phenylalanine or tryptophan at the CDR3 end, a read error is likely. V is TRBV25-1 and J is TRBJ1-1; D possibly corresponds to TRBD1 (6 bases). The germline V gene encodes CDR1 MGHDK and CDR2 SYGVNS. The CDR3 has 13 residues. Trimming removed 3 bases at V and 3 bases at J, with 8 bases between. The CDR3 loop is CASSERGHTEAFS. As DNA, the CDR3 is TGTGCCAGCAGTGAGCGGGGGCACACTGAAGCTTTCTCT.

A remark on this clonotype: As the CDR3 is not closed by the conserved phenylalanine or tryptophan, this likely results from a read error. The CDR3 here is CASSSTPLRNSYNEQFS. DNA for the CDR3: TGTGCCAGCAGCTCTACCCCACTGAGGAACTCCTACAATGAGCAGTTCTCC. This sequence joins TRBV11-2 and TRBJ2-1; D remains ambiguous. Germline CDR1 and CDR2: SGHAT and FQNNGV. The germline V and J ends were trimmed by 4 bases and 0 bases, with 16 bases remaining between them. This CDR3 is built from 17 residues.

A remark on this clonotype: The limits of the CDR3 on the DNA are not certain, so only TCRdb's listed CDR3 is given. The rearrangement links TRBV11-2 to TRBJ2-6; TRBD1 was called by the table and not checked on the DNA. In germline, CDR1 is SGHAT, CDR2 FQNNGV. The CDR3 contains 19 residues when both ends are counted. CDR3 loop: CASSLGDRPVGSGANVMTF.

There are a few counts of this clonotype. This likely comes from a read error, as the CDR3 has no conserved phenylalanine or tryptophan at its end. The rearrangement uses TRBV29-1 and TRBJ2-7, with 10 bases aligning to TRBD1. CDR3 length equals 12 residues. The germline V gene has CDR1 SQVTM and CDR2 ANQGSEA. The CDR3 region is CSAEGTGDEQYL. The CDR3 DNA follows: TGCAGCGCTGAAGGGACAGGGGACGAGCAGTACCTC.

Notes on this clonotype: This clone may be a read error of a much larger clone one base away. The J gene is TRBJ2-3, the V gene TRBV29-1; 9 positions agree with TRBD2. J lost 0 bases, V lost 4 bases, and 5 bases had no gene match. Per the germline V gene, CDR1 is SQVTM and CDR2 is ANQGSEA. The CDR3 runs 15 residues. In DNA form, the CDR3 reads TGCAGCGTTGGCGGGGGGGCGGGAAGCACAGATACGCAGTATTTT. This codes for CSVGGGAGSTDTQYF.

This clonotype was detected many times. This rearrangement joins TRBV6-5 to TRBJ2-7; perhaps TRBD1 as D (6 bases). V shed 6 bases and J shed 6 bases, with 9 bases lying between them. Germline CDR1 MNHEY, CDR2 SVGAGI. The CDR3 sequence is 11 residues long. CDR3 region: CASSQGTEQYF. Here the CDR3 DNA reads TGTGCCAGCAGCCAGGGGACCGAGCAGTACTTC.

As for this clonotype: Just one base apart from a much larger clone, this may be a read error. This chain connects TRBV12-3 or TRBV12-4 to TRBJ1-4, with D tentatively TRBD1 (6 bases). The CDR3 has 14 residues. The CDR3 loop is CARSFVGGNEKLFF. The CDR3 DNA sequence: TGTGCCCGCAGTTTTGTGGGGGGCAACGAAAAACTGTTTTTT.

For this clonotype: A much larger clone differs from this one at a single base, so this may be a read error. The rearrangement joins TRBV5-6 to TRBJ2-3; unclear D gene. Trimming stripped 6 bases from V and 6 bases from J, with 8 bases between. The CDR3 extends over 11 amino acids. Germline-derived CDR1 and CDR2 are SGHDT and YYEEEE. The CDR3 nucleotides read TGTGCCAGCAACTTCTCCGATACGCAGTATTTT. Protein sequence: CASNFSDTQYF.

This clonotype was found once. A junction boundary mismatches the germline segment, possibly from a read error. The rearrangement uses TRBV11-2 and TRBJ1-1, with TRBD1 identical over 10 bases. CDR3 length equals 14 residues. Per germline, CDR1 SGHAT and CDR2 FQNNGV. The CDR3 spells CASSWDRGSTEAFF. Written as DNA, the CDR3 is TGTGCCAGCAGCTGGGACAGGGGAAGCACTGAAGCTTTCTTC.

Points on this clonotype: This may stem from a read error, because a much larger clone lies one nucleotide away. The rearrangement links TRBV6-1 to TRBJ2-2; 10 positions match TRBD2. The germline CDR1 and CDR2 sequences are MNHNS and SASEGT. There are 17 residues in the CDR3. The CDR3 is CAGSVRPSGSLSGELFF. DNA of the CDR3: TGTGCCGGCAGTGTAAGGCCTAGCGGGAGTCTTTCCGGGGAGCTGTTTTTT.

Notes on this clonotype: It may be a read error: a sequence one base away is much more abundant. The chain links TRBV12-3 or TRBV12-4 to TRBJ1-1; D remains ambiguous. Between the trimmed V and J ends, which lost 3 bases and 4 bases, there was a span of 12 bases. The CDR3 has 14 residues. The CDR3 loop reads CASSLRASSTEAFF. In DNA, the CDR3 is TGTGCCAGCAGTTTGAGGGCTTCGAGCACTGAAGCTTTCTTT.

Remarks on this clonotype: At one boundary the junction diverges from the germline segment, which might be a read error. The chain carries TRBV12-3 or TRBV12-4 and TRBJ2-5, with 7 bases lining up with TRBD2. CDR3 size: 14 residues. CDR3 amino acids: CASSPSSGKETQHF. CDR3 DNA: TGTGCCAGCAGTCCGTCCAGCGGGAAAGAGACCCAGCACTTC.

About this clonotype: The junction shows a germline mismatch at one end, possibly a read error. V gene TRBV11-2 combines with J gene TRBJ2-7, with a possible D match to TRBD1 (6 bases). This CDR3 is 14 amino acids long. The germline V gene has CDR1 SGHAT and CDR2 FQNNGV. Written as DNA, the CDR3 is TGTGTCAGCAGCCCCTTATCATGGGGGCACGAGCAGTACTTC. This gives the protein CVSSPLSWGHEQYF.

This clonotype occurred many times. The chain recombines TRBV6-6 with TRBJ1-2, with unresolved D. The CDR3 length is 14 residues. With 0 bases removed from V and 0 bases from J, the gap between germline ends came to 5 bases. In germline, CDR1 is MNHNY, CDR2 SVGAGI (reference sequence). The chain's CDR3 is CASSYSQANYGYTF. The CDR3 bases are TGTGCCAGCAGTTACTCCCAAGCTAACTATGGCTACACCTTC.

The rearrangement uses TRBV7-8 and TRBJ1-5, with 8 bases lining up with TRBD1. Germline-derived CDR1 and CDR2 are SGHVS and FQNEAQ. There are 16 residues in the CDR3. CDR3 protein: CSCSLEAGGYGGPQHF. CDR3 in DNA: TGTTCCTGCAGCTTAGAGGCAGGGGGCTATGGAGGGCCCCAGCATTTT.

A word on this clonotype: A read error is possible here, since a much larger clone lies one base away. V gene TRBV29-1 combines with J gene TRBJ1-5; 7 bases line up with TRBD1. The CDR3 is 13 amino acids. CDR1 and CDR2 (germline): SQVTM, ANQGSEA. V was clipped by 6 bases and J by 3 bases; unmatched bases: 5. CDR3 amino acids: CSVWTGNNQPQHF. CDR3 DNA: TGCAGCGTCTGGACAGGTAACAATCAGCCCCAGCATTTT.

Notes on this clonotype: This could be a read error, since a much larger clone is one nucleotide away. The chain couples TRBV4-2 to TRBJ2-1; 11 bases are a match to TRBD2. The CDR3 contains 16 residues. Germline-derived CDR1 and CDR2 are LGHNA and YNFKEQ. Here the CDR3 DNA reads TGTGCCAGCAGCCAACCGGGACTAGCGGATCGGAATGGGCAGTTCTTC. Translating it yields CASSQPGLADRNGQFF.

This clonotype appeared a single time. The chain couples TRBV11-2 to TRBJ2-5; 7 nucleotides align to TRBD2. Germline values: CDR1 SGHAT, CDR2 FQNNGV. The CDR3 consists of 14 residues. The junction had 6 bases not matched to a gene; V was cut back by 6 bases and J by 2 bases. The CDR3 region has the DNA TGTGCCAGCAGGACGCGGGAGACACAAGAGACCCAGTACTTC. It is translated as CASRTRETQETQYF. Supplemented by reference TRBV11-2 and TRBJ2-5, the full variable domain reads EAGVAQSPRYKIIEKRQSVAFWCNPISGHATLYWYQQILGQGPKLLIQFQNNGVVDDSQLPKDRFSAERLKGVDSTLKIQPAKLEDSAVYLCASRTRETQETQYFGPGTRLLVL.

In its sample, this clonotype was seen once. A read error may produce the germline difference seen at one junction end. The CDR3 sequence: CANSLEYKGTQYF. CDR3 nucleotides: TGTGCCAACAGCTTAGAATACAAGGGGACTCAGTACTTC. V is TRBV11-2 and J is TRBJ2-5, with a possible D match to TRBD2 (6 bases). The germline V gene has CDR1 SGHAT and CDR2 FQNNGV. CDR3 length: 13 residues.

To note about this clonotype: The junction departs from the called germline gene at one end, perhaps through a read error. The chain combines TRBV11-3 with TRBJ2-3; 8 nucleotides agree with TRBD2. Germline assignment: CDR1 SGHNT and CDR2 YENEEA. The CDR3 runs to 15 residues. This CDR3 reads CAGSPGPAGVDTQYF. The CDR3, as DNA: TGTGCCGGCAGCCCAGGACCAGCGGGAGTGGATACACAGTATTTT. Complete variable domain (other parts from reference TRBV11-3 and TRBJ2-3): EAGVVQSPRYKIIEKKQPVAFWCNPISGHNTLYWYLQNLGQGPELLIRYENEEAVDDSQLPKDRFSAERLKGVDSTLKIQPAELGDSAVYLCAGSPGPAGVDTQYFGPGTRLTVL.

This clonotype was recorded many times. This rearrangement joins TRBV13 to TRBJ2-7; D gene unclear. The germline V gene encodes CDR1 PRHDT and CDR2 FYEKMQ (reference sequence). V lost 5 bases and J lost 2, with 10 bases in between. This CDR3 is 13 amino acids long. The CDR3 nucleotides read TGTGCCAGCAGCCCATCGATGGCCTACGAGCAGTACTTC. Its protein product is CASSPSMAYEQYF.

The chain is built from TRBV6-1 and TRBJ2-1; D possibly corresponds to TRBD2 (5 bases). The V gene's germline CDR1 is MNHNS and CDR2 SASEGT. The CDR3 runs 12 residues. Deletions cut 3 bases from V and 15 bases from J, with 15 bases between. The CDR3 nucleotides are TGTGCCAGCAGTGATGAAAGGGAGTCGAGGTTCTTC. Its translation: CASSDERESRFF.

On this clonotype: A read error is possible here, since a much larger clone lies one base away. This chain links TRBV4-1 with TRBJ2-1; weak D call: TRBD2 (5 bases). This CDR3 is 16 amino acids long. Germline loops: CDR1 MGHRA, CDR2 YSYEKL. The V end lost 1 base, the J end lost 7 bases, and 17 bases lay between the germline ends. DNA for the CDR3: TGCGCCAGCAGCCAAGTCGGGGTCGGGAACAGTAATGAGCAGTTCTTC. It translates to CASSQVGVGNSNEQFF.

For this clonotype: A read error may explain this, as a much larger clone is one base away. This chain uses TRBV29-1 with TRBJ2-3; tentatively, D is TRBD1 or TRBD2 (5 bases each). Germline V gives CDR1 SQVTM, CDR2 ANQGSEA. CDR3 length equals 11 residues. CDR3 DNA: TGCAGCGCTCCCGTGGGGGATATGCAGTATTTT. It encodes CSAPVGDMQYF.

In the case of this clonotype: The conserved phenylalanine or tryptophan is not found at the CDR3 terminus, so this likely reflects a read error. V gene TRBV10-3 combines with J gene TRBJ1-1; the D gene is possibly TRBD1 (6 bases). Trimming removed 3 bases from V and 3 bases from J, with 14 bases in between. This CDR3 is built from 15 residues. CDR1 and CDR2 (germline): ENHRY, SYGVKD. In nucleotides, the CDR3 is TGTGCCATCAGTGAATTACAGGGTTTAGACACTGAAGCTTTCATT. Its translation: CAISELQGLDTEAFI.